The 2 T cell receptor beta chains in this list originate from one sample, sequenced in a study of shared clonotypes between healthy human individuals. CD8 cells classed as naive were CD45RO-negative and positively selected for CCR7, excluding terminally differentiated effector memory CD45RA+ cells. Sequencing used immunoSEQ multiplex PCR; TCRdb keeps in-frame clones, though not all of them. The sample consists of about 590,000 clones, roughly 95% of them appearing once. The material sequenced was naive CD8+ T cells sorted from blood. These receptors were taken from a woman aged 30 to 39 in good health.

Concerning this clone itself: An end of the junction differs from the germline gene, which may be a read error. V and J are TRBV5-8 and TRBJ1-2, with D maybe TRBD1 (5 bases). This CDR3 has 12 residues. In germline, CDR1 is SGHTS, CDR2 YDEGEE. The CDR3 sequence is CASRLDTYGYTF. As DNA, the CDR3 is TGTGCCAGCAGATTGGACACCTATGGCTACACCTTC.

The V call is TRBV7-2, the J call TRBJ2-3; 14 bases are a match to TRBD2. The germline V gene encodes CDR1 SGHTA and CDR2 FQGNSA. The CDR3 extends over 17 amino acids. Losses at the gene ends were 5 bases for V and 4 bases for J; bases not matched to a gene: 8. The CDR3 sequence is CASSAGTSGSAADTQYF. The CDR3 nucleotides read TGTGCCAGCAGCGCCGGGACTAGCGGGAGTGCCGCAGATACGCAGTATTTT. Combining the CDR3 with reference TRBV7-2 and TRBJ2-3 gives the whole variable domain GAGVSQSPSNKVTEKGKDVELRCDPISGHTALYWYRQSLGQGLEFLIYFQGNSAPDKSGLPSDRFSAERTGGSVSTLTIQRTQQEDSAVYLCASSAGTSGSAADTQYFGPGTRLTVL.